The next 22 T cell receptor beta chains were all read from a single sample in a study of cytomegalovirus exposure and HLA in healthy donors. Profiling relied on immunoSEQ multiplex PCR, and the TCRdb table lists in-frame clones only, not all of them. This sample has about 220,000 clones, with around four fifths found just once. Sequenced: PBMCs. These receptors were collected from a woman aged 30 to 39 in good health and CMV-seropositive.

The V and J genes are TRBV6-5 and TRBJ2-2, with D uncertain. Per the germline V gene, CDR1 is MNHEY and CDR2 is SVGAGI. The germline V and J ends were trimmed by 6 bases and 5 bases, with 13 bases remaining between them. The CDR3 totals 14 residues. The CDR3 spells CASSTGPMTGELFF. DNA of the CDR3: TGTGCCAGCAGCACGGGCCCTATGACCGGGGAGCTGTTTTTT.

The chain is built from TRBV6-1 and TRBJ1-5; D is undetermined. Trimming left V 10 bases short and J 3 bases short, with 19 bases between. CDR3 length equals 15 residues. From germline, CDR1 is MNHNS and CDR2 SASEGT. The CDR3, as DNA: TGTGCCACCACGAGGGTGTTAATTGACAATCAGCCCCAGCATTTT. Translation: CATTRVLIDNQPQHF.

V usage is TRBV11-2 and J usage is TRBJ2-7; D may be TRBD1 (5 bases). The CDR3 contains 16 residues. The germline V gene encodes CDR1 SGHAT and CDR2 FQNNGV. V lost 2 bases, J lost 7 bases, and 21 bases lay in between. CDR3 in amino acids: CASSLRSRGLIREQYF. The DNA for the CDR3 is TGTGCCAGCAGCTTACGGTCTAGGGGCTTGATACGAGAGCAGTACTTC.

This clone was seen a few times. The chain carries TRBV6-1 and TRBJ2-4; weak D call: TRBD1 (6 bases). The CDR3 contains 11 residues. V shed 10 bases and J shed 6 bases, with 10 bases lying between them. Looked up from germline, CDR1 is MNHNS and CDR2 is SASEGT. CDR3 sequence (DNA): TGTGCCACCTCGACAGGAAACATTCAGTACTTC. Encoded protein: CATSTGNIQYF.

The V call is TRBV5-4, the J call TRBJ2-1; weak D call: TRBD2 (6 bases). The CDR3 length is 16 residues. Trimming pared 0 bases from V and 8 bases from J, leaving 18 bases between. Germline V gene lookup returns CDR1 SGHNT and CDR2 YYREEE (reference sequence). The CDR3 loop reads CASSLEEGLRGDEQFF. In DNA form, the CDR3 reads TGTGCCAGCAGCTTGGAGGAGGGCCTCCGAGGGGATGAGCAGTTCTTC.

V is TRBV5-5 and J is TRBJ1-2; D not certain. CDR1 is SGHKS and CDR2 is YYEKEE in the germline V gene (reference sequence). The CDR3 totals 12 residues. V was clipped by 1 base and J by 6 bases, with 7 bases between them. In DNA form, the CDR3 reads TGTGCCAGCAGCTTGTTCCATGATGGCTACACCTTC. Translation gives CASSLFHDGYTF.

V gene TRBV28 combines with J gene TRBJ2-7; 7 positions agree with TRBD1. Per germline, CDR1 MDHEN and CDR2 SYDVKM. The CDR3 sequence is 13 residues long. The J segment lost 2 bases and the V segment lost 4 bases, leaving 2 bases of the junction unmatched. CDR3 bases: TGTGCCAGCAGTTGGGACAGTCCCTACGAGCAGTACTTC. Translated: CASSWDSPYEQYF.

The chain carries TRBV5-1 and TRBJ1-1, with D possibly being TRBD1 (6 bases). Trimming left V 4 bases short and J 1 base short, with 8 bases between. Germline V gene sequence: CDR1 SGHRS, CDR2 YFSETQ. This CDR3 has 13 residues. For the CDR3, the DNA is TGCGCCAGCAGCGGGGGACAGAACACTGAAGCTTTCTTT. Translation: CASSGGQNTEAFF. The full variable domain, completed using reference TRBV5-1 and TRBJ1-1, is KAGVTQTPRYLIKTRGQQVTLSCSPISGHRSVSWYQQTPGQGLQFLFEYFSETQRNKGNFPGRFSGRQFSNSRSEMNVSTLELGDSALYLCASSGGQNTEAFFGQGTRLTVV.

DNA for the CDR3: TGCAGCGTCTGTCTCGGTTTAGAACTGTTTTTT. Translated, it gives CSVCLGLELFF. The chain couples TRBV29-1 to TRBJ1-4; D uncertain. The CDR3 totals 11 residues. V shed 6 bases and J shed 12 bases, with 14 bases lying between them. Germline CDR1 SQVTM, CDR2 ANQGSEA.

V is TRBV9 and J is TRBJ1-3, with 7 bases aligning to TRBD1. Germline V CDR1 and CDR2: SGDLS, YYNGEE. The length of the CDR3 is 15 residues. Trimming cost V 0 bases and J 3 bases; bases outside gene matches: 3. The CDR3 nucleotides are TGTGCCAGCAGCGTAGAGGGGGCGAGTGGAAACACCATATATTTT. Translated, it gives CASSVEGASGNTIYF.

V gene TRBV18 combines with J gene TRBJ2-3, with D possibly matching TRBD2 (6 bases). In germline, CDR1 is KGHSH, CDR2 LQKENI. Between the trimmed V and J ends, which lost 2 bases and 0 bases, there was a span of 12 bases. The CDR3 loop spans 16 amino acids. CDR3 bases: TGTGCCAGCTCACCATTCGAAGGGACTAGCACAGATACGCAGTATTTT. It translates to CASSPFEGTSTDTQYF.

This clone showed up just once. The chain uses TRBV19 and TRBJ2-5; D tentatively fits TRBD1 or TRBD2 (5 bases each). The CDR3 length is 14 residues. Germline V gene lookup returns CDR1 LNHDA and CDR2 SQIVND (reference sequence). V dropped 7 bases and J dropped 2 bases, with 14 bases sitting between them. This CDR3 reads CASNGDGEQETQYF. The CDR3 DNA reads TGTGCCAGTAATGGGGACGGGGAACAAGAGACCCAGTACTTC.

As regards this clone: A far more abundant clone sits one base away, making this likely a read error. The V gene is TRBV6-4, the J gene TRBJ2-3, with D uncertain. The CDR3 extends over 13 amino acids. Trimming left V 2 bases short and J 1 base short, with 4 bases between. Germline V gene sequence: CDR1 MRHNA, CDR2 SNTAGT. The CDR3 spells CASSDRGTDTQYF. The CDR3, as DNA: TGTGCCAGCAGTGACAGGGGCACAGATACGCAGTATTTT.

The rearrangement uses TRBV15 and TRBJ1-2; 8 bases match TRBD1. Germline CDR1 and CDR2: LNHNV and YYDKDF (reference sequence). V was clipped by 1 base and J by 4 bases; unmatched bases: 8. The CDR3 runs to 16 residues. The DNA of the CDR3 is TGTGCCACCAGCAGAGCTTTGACAGGGGCTCCCTATGGCTACACCTTC. Protein sequence: CATSRALTGAPYGYTF. Full variable domain (rest looked up from reference TRBV15 and TRBJ1-2): DAMVIQNPRYQVTQFGKPVTLSCSQTLNHNVMYWYQQKSSQAPKLLFHYYDKDFNNEADTPDNFQSRRPNTSFCFLDIRSPGLGDTAMYLCATSRALTGAPYGYTFGSGTRLTVV.

This chain joins TRBV5-1 and TRBJ2-3; 9 bases fit TRBD2. With V trimmed by 6 bases and J by 2 bases, 4 bases remained unmatched. Germline V CDR1 and CDR2: SGHRS, YFSETQ. The CDR3 covers 14 residues. The CDR3 region is CASMAGGYTDTQYF. DNA of the CDR3: TGCGCCAGCATGGCGGGAGGGTACACAGATACGCAGTATTTT. The variable domain in full, completed from reference TRBV5-1 and TRBJ2-3, reads KAGVTQTPRYLIKTRGQQVTLSCSPISGHRSVSWYQQTPGQGLQFLFEYFSETQRNKGNFPGRFSGRQFSNSRSEMNVSTLELGDSALYLCASMAGGYTDTQYFGPGTRLTVL.

The chain uses TRBV5-1 and TRBJ2-5; D is unresolved. Trimming pared 1 base from V and 7 bases from J, leaving 17 bases between. CDR3 length equals 15 residues. The germline gives CDR1 SGHRS, CDR2 YFSETQ. For the CDR3, the DNA is TGCGCCAGCAGCTTGTATGACCTCCCTAAGGGGACCCAGTACTTC. Protein sequence: CASSLYDLPKGTQYF.

The V and J genes are TRBV5-6 and TRBJ2-2; TRBD2 is a possible D gene (5 bases). The germline V gene has CDR1 SGHDT and CDR2 YYEEEE. V shed 5 bases and J shed 2 bases, with 10 bases lying between them. The CDR3 consists of 14 residues. In DNA form, the CDR3 reads TGTGCCAGCAGTTTGACGGGAAACACCGGGGAGCTGTTTTTT. This sequence encodes CASSLTGNTGELFF.

Regarding this clone: Additional DNA sequences in this sample encode the identical CDR3. V usage is TRBV28 and J usage is TRBJ1-2; D gene ambiguous. This CDR3 is 12 amino acids long. Trimming pared 1 base from V and 2 bases from J, leaving 2 bases between. Germline V lookup: CDR1 MDHEN, CDR2 SYDVKM. The CDR3 loop reads CASSLSNYGYTF. The CDR3 DNA reads TGTGCCAGCAGTTTATCCAACTATGGCTACACCTTC.

This clone was seen a handful of times. The V and J genes are TRBV30 and TRBJ1-4; D not certain. V was shortened by 4 bases and J by 7 bases, with 13 bases between the two germline ends. Germline CDR1 and CDR2: GTSNPN and SVGIG (reference sequence). The CDR3 runs to 13 residues. The CDR3 coding sequence is TGTGCCTGGAACGTCCTTAGTGGTGAAAAACTGTTTTTT. Translated: CAWNVLSGEKLFF.

The chain employs TRBV19 and TRBJ1-3, with D unresolved. V lost 7 bases and J 3 bases, leaving 16 bases between the germline ends. The CDR3 is 15 residues long. Germline CDR1 reads LNHDA; CDR2 reads SQIVND (reference sequence). The CDR3 bases are TGTGCCAGTACCGGTTATCGGAGGCTTGGAAACACCATATATTTT. Its protein is CASTGYRRLGNTIYF.

CDR3: CASSLGGATEKLFF. The CDR3 nucleotides read TGTGCCAGCAGCTTGGGCGGGGCCACCGAAAAACTGTTTTTT. This chain uses TRBV7-9 with TRBJ1-4, with D maybe TRBD1 (5 bases). The length of the CDR3 is 14 residues. V was clipped by 3 bases and J by 8 bases, with 13 bases between them. The germline gives CDR1 SEHNR, CDR2 FQNEAQ (reference sequence).

The chain employs TRBV29-1 and TRBJ2-7; D ambiguous. V was pared by 7 bases and J by 7 bases, with 23 bases between. From germline, CDR1 is SQVTM and CDR2 ANQGSEA. This CDR3 has 14 amino acids. CDR3 sequence (DNA): TGCAGCGCACCCCAATGGGGTCCTCATAGGGAGCAGTACTTC. Translation gives CSAPQWGPHREQYF.